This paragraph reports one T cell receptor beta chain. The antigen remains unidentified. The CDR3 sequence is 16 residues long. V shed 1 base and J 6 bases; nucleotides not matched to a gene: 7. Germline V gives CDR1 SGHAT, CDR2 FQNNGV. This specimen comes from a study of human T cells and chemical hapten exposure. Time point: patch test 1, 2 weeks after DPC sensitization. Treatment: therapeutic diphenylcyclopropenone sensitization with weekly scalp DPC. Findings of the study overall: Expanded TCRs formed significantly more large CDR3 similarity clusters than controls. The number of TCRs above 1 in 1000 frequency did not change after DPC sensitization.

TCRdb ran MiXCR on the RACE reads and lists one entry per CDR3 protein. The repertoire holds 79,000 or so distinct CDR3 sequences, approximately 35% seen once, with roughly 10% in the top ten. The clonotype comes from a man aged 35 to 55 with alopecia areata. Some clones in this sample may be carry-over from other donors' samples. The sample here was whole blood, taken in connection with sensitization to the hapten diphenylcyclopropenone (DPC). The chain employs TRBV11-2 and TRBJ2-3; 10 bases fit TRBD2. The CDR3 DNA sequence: TGTGCCAGCAGCTTAGTGCTAGCGGGAGTAGATGATACGCAGTATTTT. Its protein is CASSLVLAGVDDTQYF.